The 10 T cell receptor beta chains in this list originate from one sample, sequenced in a study of cytomegalovirus exposure and HLA in healthy donors. The primer mix had 60 Vbeta and 13 Jbeta primers. Profiled with immunoSEQ multiplex PCR; TCRdb holds only in-frame clones, not every one. In the table there are approximately 190,000 clones, under 70% of which are singletons. Sequenced sample: PBMCs. The receptors stem from a middle-aged man in good health and CMV-seropositive.

This clone was detected a few times. The V gene is TRBV4-2, the J gene TRBJ1-4, with 8 bases identical to TRBD1. The CDR3 has 15 amino acids. CDR1 is LGHNA and CDR2 is YNFKEQ in the germline V gene. Trimming removed 6 bases from V and 0 bases from J; junction bases left unmatched: 3. CDR3 sequence: CASRQGAATNEKLFF. In DNA, the CDR3 is TGTGCCAGCAGGCAGGGGGCGGCAACTAATGAAAAACTGTTTTTT.

The chain is built from TRBV7-7 and TRBJ2-2, with TRBD1 as a possible D gene (6 bases). The V and J ends lost 5 bases and 4 bases respectively, with 20 bases between them. The CDR3 consists of 17 residues. Germline values: CDR1 SSHAT, CDR2 FNYEAQ (reference sequence). The CDR3 DNA reads TGTGCCAGCAGCCCAGGGGCCCCAGGGGCGGGCACCGGGGAGCTGTTTTTT. This sequence encodes CASSPGAPGAGTGELFF.

The J gene is TRBJ1-1, the V gene TRBV19; D is uncertain. With 11 bases removed from V and 10 bases from J, the gap between germline ends came to 20 bases. Germline CDR1 and CDR2: LNHDA and SQIVND (reference sequence). CDR3 length: 12 amino acids. CDR3 sequence: CASQRDFAAAFF. Here the CDR3 DNA reads TGTGCCTCCCAACGGGATTTCGCTGCAGCTTTCTTT.

The chain joins TRBV5-6 to TRBJ2-1; TRBD2 might be the D (6 bases). The germline V gene has CDR1 SGHDT and CDR2 YYEEEE. The CDR3 sequence is 17 residues long. The V end was cut by 4 bases, the J end by 0 bases, with 17 bases between. The CDR3 region is CASSPWGVTGSYNEQFF. CDR3 in DNA: TGTGCCAGCAGCCCATGGGGGGTGACGGGCTCCTACAATGAGCAGTTCTTC.

This rearrangement joins TRBV29-1 to TRBJ1-2; TRBD1 aligns across 8 bases. CDR1 and CDR2 (germline): SQVTM, ANQGSEA. This CDR3 has 13 residues. The J segment lost 4 bases and the V segment lost 7 bases, leaving 8 bases of the junction unmatched. This chain's CDR3 is CSAQTGGGYGYTF. As DNA, the CDR3 is TGCAGCGCCCAAACAGGGGGTGGCTATGGCTACACCTTC.

The genes are TRBV10-3 and TRBJ2-2; TRBD2 aligns across 11 bases. The CDR3 sequence is 17 residues long. Germline CDR1 ENHRY, CDR2 SYGVKD. J gave up 2 bases and V 0 bases, and 2 bases lay outside the gene matches. The CDR3 nucleotides are TGTGCCATCAGTGAGTCGGGACTAGCGGAAAACACCGGGGAGCTGTTTTTT. It is translated as CAISESGLAENTGELFF.

This clone was observed a few times. The rearrangement links TRBV2 to TRBJ1-6; TRBD1 might be the D (5 bases). Germline lookup yields CDR1 SNHLY and CDR2 FYNNEI. The CDR3 runs 13 residues. V was clipped by 1 base and J by 12 bases, with 10 bases between them. The CDR3 region is CASSEVRGGPLHF. The CDR3 DNA is TGTGCCAGCAGTGAAGTTCGGGGGGGACCCCTCCACTTT.

This rearrangement joins TRBV2 to TRBJ1-1; 9 bases agree with TRBD1. This CDR3 is built from 13 residues. V lost 8 bases to trimming and J lost 2 bases; unmatched junction nucleotides: 3. Germline loops: CDR1 SNHLY, CDR2 FYNNEI. The CDR3 loop is CASPGQGNTEAFF. CDR3 DNA: TGTGCCAGCCCGGGACAGGGAAACACTGAAGCTTTCTTT. Drawing the rest from reference TRBV2 and TRBJ1-1, the complete variable domain is EPEVTQTPSHQVTQMGQEVILRCVPISNHLYFYWYRQILGQKVEFLVSFYNNEISEKSEIFDDQFSVERPDGSNFTLKIRSTKLEDSAMYFCASPGQGNTEAFFGQGTRLTVV.

In this sample, this clone turned up once. The chain recombines TRBV4-1 with TRBJ2-2, with 12 bases lining up with TRBD2. This CDR3 contains 18 residues. Germline loops: CDR1 MGHRA, CDR2 YSYEKL. V lost 0 bases, J lost 5 bases, and 7 bases stayed unmatched. CDR3 sequence reads: CASSQEPSGGDGTGELFF. The CDR3 coding sequence is TGCGCCAGCAGCCAAGAACCTAGCGGGGGGGACGGTACCGGGGAGCTGTTTTTT.

The V and J genes are TRBV7-2 and TRBJ1-6, with 7 bases aligning to TRBD1. The length of the CDR3 is 15 residues. V lost 4 bases and J lost 4; bases outside the gene matches: 4. Looked up from germline, CDR1 is SGHTA and CDR2 is FQGNSA. The CDR3, as DNA: TGTGCCAGCAGCTCGAAGGGACAGTATAATTCACCCCTCCACTTT. Translation gives CASSSKGQYNSPLHF.